This T cell receptor (beta chain) is from a study of OX40 agonist ivuxolimab in advanced cancers. Study-wide points: The study observed clonal expansion of CD4+ and CD8+ blood T cells by week 6 at 0.1 to 3.0 mg/kg.

This CDR3 is built from 14 residues. CDR1 and CDR2 (germline): SGHVS, FNYEAQ. Trimming pared 2 bases from V and 5 bases from J, leaving 12 bases between. Comments on this clone: Its antigen remains unknown.

Measured with immunoSEQ multiplex PCR; TCRdb has only the in-frame clones, and not every one. The table records under 25,000 clones, about nine tenths of them present only once. Material: CD4+ or CD8+ T cells sorted from blood, obtained in a trial of the OX40 agonist ivuxolimab. The J gene is TRBJ1-1, the V gene TRBV7-6, with a possible D match to TRBD1 (6 bases). This TCR was sampled from an adult with an advanced solid tumor such as melanoma, head and neck, liver or kidney cancer. This CDR3 reads CASSLPERGTEAFF. The CDR3 DNA follows: TGTGCCAGCAGCTTACCGGAGAGGGGGACTGAAGCTTTCTTT.